The subject of this entry is one T cell receptor (beta chain). These data belong to a study of blood T cell repertoires in COVID-19. As for the study in general: Samples came from the United States, Italy and Spain, spanning acute and convalescent COVID-19.

Original data processing: Reference gene primer amplification in the assay estimated nucleated cell counts. The protocol was immunoSEQ multiplex PCR, while the TCRdb copy is restricted to in-frame clones and leaves out a portion. The V and J calls and clone size come from that table; D and trimming were worked out from the DNA. The repertoire consists of 250,000 to 300,000 clones, with about 86% occurring once and the leading ten covering 3.6%. The germline V gene has CDR1 SNHLY and CDR2 FYNNEI. This CDR3 is 13 amino acids long. V was cut by 4 bases and J by 6 bases, with 11 bases left in between. The J gene is TRBJ2-3, the V gene TRBV2, with D maybe TRBD2 (6 bases). The sample was peripheral blood. The origin of this receptor is a man aged 18 to 35 with active or convalescent COVID-19. Here the CDR3 reads CASSVPGLDTQYF. The CDR3, as DNA: TGTGCCAGCAGTGTCCCGGGACTGGATACGCAGTATTTT.